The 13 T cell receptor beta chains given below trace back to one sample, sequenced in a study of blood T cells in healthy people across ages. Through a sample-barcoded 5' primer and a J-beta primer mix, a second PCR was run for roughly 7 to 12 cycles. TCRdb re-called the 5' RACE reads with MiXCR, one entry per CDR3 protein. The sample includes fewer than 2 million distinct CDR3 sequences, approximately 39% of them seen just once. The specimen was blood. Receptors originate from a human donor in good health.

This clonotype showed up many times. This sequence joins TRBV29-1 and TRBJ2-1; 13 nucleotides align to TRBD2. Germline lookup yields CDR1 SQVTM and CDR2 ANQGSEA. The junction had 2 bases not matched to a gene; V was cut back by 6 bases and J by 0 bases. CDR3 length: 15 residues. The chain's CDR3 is CSVGTSGVSYNEQFF. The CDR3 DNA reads TGCAGCGTCGGGACTAGCGGGGTCTCCTACAATGAGCAGTTCTTC.

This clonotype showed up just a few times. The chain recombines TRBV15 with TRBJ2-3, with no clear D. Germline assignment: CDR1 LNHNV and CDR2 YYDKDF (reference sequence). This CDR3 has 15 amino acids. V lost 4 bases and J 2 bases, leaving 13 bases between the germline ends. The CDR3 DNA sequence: TGTGCCACCAGCAATCGGGCTGCCTCCACAGATACGCAGTATTTT. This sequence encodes CATSNRAASTDTQYF.

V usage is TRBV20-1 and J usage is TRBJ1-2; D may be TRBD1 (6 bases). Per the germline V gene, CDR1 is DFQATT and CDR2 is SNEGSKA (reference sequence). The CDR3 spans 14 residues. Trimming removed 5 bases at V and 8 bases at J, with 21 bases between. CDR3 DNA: TGCAGTGCTGAGACCCGACAGGAAGTGGGAGGCTACACCTTC. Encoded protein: CSAETRQEVGGYTF.

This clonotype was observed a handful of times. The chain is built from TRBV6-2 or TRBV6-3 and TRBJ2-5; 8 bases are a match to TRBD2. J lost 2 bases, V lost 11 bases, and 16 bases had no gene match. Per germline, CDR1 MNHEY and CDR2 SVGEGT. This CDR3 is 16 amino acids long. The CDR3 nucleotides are TGTGCCGGCACGGGGCTGCGGGGGGACTCTCAAGAGACCCAGTACTTC. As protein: CAGTGLRGDSQETQYF.

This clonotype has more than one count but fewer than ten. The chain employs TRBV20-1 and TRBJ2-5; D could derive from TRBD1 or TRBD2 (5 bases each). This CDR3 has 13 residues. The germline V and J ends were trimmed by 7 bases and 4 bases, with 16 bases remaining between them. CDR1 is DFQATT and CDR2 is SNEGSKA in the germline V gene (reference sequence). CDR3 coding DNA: TGCAGTGTTTCGGGAAGAGGGACAGAGACCCAGTACTTC. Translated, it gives CSVSGRGTETQYF.

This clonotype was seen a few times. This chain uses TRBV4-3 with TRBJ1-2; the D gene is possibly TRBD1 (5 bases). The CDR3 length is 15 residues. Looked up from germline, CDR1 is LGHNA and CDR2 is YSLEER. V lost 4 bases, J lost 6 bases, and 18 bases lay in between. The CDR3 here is CASSLVGDLRDGYTF. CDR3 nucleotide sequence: TGCGCCAGCAGCCTTGTGGGGGACCTCAGAGATGGCTACACCTTC.

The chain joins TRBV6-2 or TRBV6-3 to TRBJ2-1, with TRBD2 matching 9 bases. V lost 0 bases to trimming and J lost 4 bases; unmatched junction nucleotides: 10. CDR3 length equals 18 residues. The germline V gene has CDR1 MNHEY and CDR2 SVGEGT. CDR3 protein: CASSYSGLASLKYNEQFF. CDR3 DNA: TGTGCCAGCAGTTACTCGGGACTAGCCTCGCTTAAATACAATGAGCAGTTCTTC.

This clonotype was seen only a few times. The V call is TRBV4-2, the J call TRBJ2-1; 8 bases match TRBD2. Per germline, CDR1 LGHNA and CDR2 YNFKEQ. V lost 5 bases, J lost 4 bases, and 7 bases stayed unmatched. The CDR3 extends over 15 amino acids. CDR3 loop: CASSYTSGQYNEQFF. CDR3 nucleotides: TGTGCCAGCAGCTACACTAGCGGCCAGTACAATGAGCAGTTCTTC.

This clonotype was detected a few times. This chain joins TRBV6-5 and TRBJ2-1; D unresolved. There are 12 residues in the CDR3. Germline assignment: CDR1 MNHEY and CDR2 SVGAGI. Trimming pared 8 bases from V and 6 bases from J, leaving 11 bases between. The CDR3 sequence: CASWPGFNEQFF. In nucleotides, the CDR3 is TGTGCCAGCTGGCCGGGCTTCAATGAGCAGTTCTTC.

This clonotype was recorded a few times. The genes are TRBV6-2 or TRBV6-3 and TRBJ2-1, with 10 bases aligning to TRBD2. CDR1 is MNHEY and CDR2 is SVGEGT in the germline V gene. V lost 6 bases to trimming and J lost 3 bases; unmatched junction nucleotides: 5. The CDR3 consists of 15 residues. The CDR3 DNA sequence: TGTGCCAGCAGCCCGGGACTAGCGTACTACAATGAGCAGTTCTTC. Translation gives CASSPGLAYYNEQFF.

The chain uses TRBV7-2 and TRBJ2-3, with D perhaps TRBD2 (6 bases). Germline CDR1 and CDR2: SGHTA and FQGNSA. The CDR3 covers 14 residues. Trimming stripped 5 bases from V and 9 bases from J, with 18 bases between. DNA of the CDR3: TGTGCCAGCAGCCCGGGAGCCACAGATGGCACGCAGTATTTT. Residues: CASSPGATDGTQYF.

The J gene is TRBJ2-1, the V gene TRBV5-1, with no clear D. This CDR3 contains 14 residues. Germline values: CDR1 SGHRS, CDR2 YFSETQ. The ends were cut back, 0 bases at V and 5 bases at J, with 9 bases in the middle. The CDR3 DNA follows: TGCGCCAGCAGCTTGGGTACCCTTGACAATGAGCAGTTCTTC. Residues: CASSLGTLDNEQFF.

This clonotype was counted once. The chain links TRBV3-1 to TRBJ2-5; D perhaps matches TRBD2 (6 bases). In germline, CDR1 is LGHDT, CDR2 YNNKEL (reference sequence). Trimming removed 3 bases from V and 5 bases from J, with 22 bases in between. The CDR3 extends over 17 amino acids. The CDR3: CASSHWLGGDQEETQYF. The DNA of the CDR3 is TGTGCCAGCAGCCATTGGTTAGGCGGGGATCAAGAGGAGACCCAGTACTTC.